The 13 T cell receptor beta chains below come from one sample, sequenced in a study of cytomegalovirus exposure and HLA in healthy donors. PCR primers comprised 60 Vbeta and 13 Jbeta primers. The assay was immunoSEQ multiplex PCR, and TCRdb's table has in-frame clones only and misses some. The data contain 90,000 to 150,000 clones, 65% to 85% of them seen just once; the ten biggest clones take up over 0.2%. What was sequenced was PBMCs. The receptors originated from a man aged 50 to 60 in good health and CMV-seronegative.

In nucleotides, the CDR3 is TGTGCCAGCAGTGCCTTAGCGGGGAGCTCCTACAATGAGCAGTTCTTC. Translated: CASSALAGSSYNEQFF. V usage is TRBV6-6 and J usage is TRBJ2-1; 8 bases agree with TRBD2. Germline values: CDR1 MNHNY, CDR2 SVGAGI (reference sequence). The CDR3 has 16 amino acids. V dropped 5 bases and J dropped 0; count of bases not matched to a gene: 6.

This clone has only one observation. The CDR3 here is CASSYADRARGYTF. CDR3 DNA sequence: TGTGCCAGCAGTTACGCGGACAGGGCTCGTGGCTACACCTTC. The chain links TRBV6-5 to TRBJ1-2; 8 nucleotides agree with TRBD1. V was clipped by 2 bases and J by 7 bases; unmatched bases: 6. CDR1 MNHEY and CDR2 SVGAGI come from the germline V gene. CDR3 length: 14 residues.

The chain employs TRBV6-1 and TRBJ1-4, with D perhaps TRBD1 (5 bases). Germline V CDR1 and CDR2: MNHNS, SASEGT. The CDR3 covers 13 residues. V lost 6 bases and J 5 bases, leaving 10 bases between the germline ends. CDR3 in DNA: TGTGCCAGCAGAGACAGTACGAATGAAAAACTGTTTTTT. Its protein product is CASRDSTNEKLFF.

The chain employs TRBV6-1 and TRBJ1-5; 9 nucleotides line up with TRBD1. This CDR3 spans 13 amino acids. Trimming removed 5 bases from V and 6 bases from J; junction bases left unmatched: 2. The germline CDR1 and CDR2 sequences are MNHNS and SASEGT. The DNA for the CDR3 is TGTGCCAGCAGTAAGGACAGGGGTCAGCCCCAGCATTTT. Protein sequence: CASSKDRGQPQHF.

The chain couples TRBV5-4 to TRBJ2-1; 8 positions agree with TRBD2. Trimming took 0 bases from V and 4 from J; bases not matched to a gene: 6. The CDR3 runs 16 residues. CDR1 is SGHNT and CDR2 is YYREEE in the germline V gene (reference sequence). CDR3 DNA sequence: TGTGCCAGCAGCTTGGGGTGGCGGGGGGTTTACAATGAGCAGTTCTTC. Translation gives CASSLGWRGVYNEQFF.

The J gene is TRBJ2-6, the V gene TRBV4-2, with 11 bases matching TRBD2. J gave up 2 bases and V 4 bases, and 7 bases lay outside the gene matches. CDR3 length: 18 residues. Germline CDR1 is LGHNA and CDR2 is YNFKEQ. CDR3 nucleotides: TGTGCCAGCAGCCGGGAGACTAGCGGGGCCACTGGGGCCAACGTCCTGACTTTC. Translation: CASSRETSGATGANVLTF.

In DNA form, the CDR3 reads TGTGCCAGCTCACCAGACAACTTCTCTGGAAACACCATATATTTT. Amino acids: CASSPDNFSGNTIYF. This chain connects TRBV18 to TRBJ1-3; D is undetermined. This CDR3 contains 15 residues. Germline V gene sequence: CDR1 KGHSH, CDR2 LQKENI. V lost 2 bases and J 0 bases, leaving 8 bases between the germline ends.

V usage is TRBV25-1 and J usage is TRBJ1-3; D remains ambiguous. V shed 2 bases and J shed 2 bases, with 7 bases lying between them. This CDR3 comprises 14 residues. In germline, CDR1 is MGHDK, CDR2 SYGVNS. This CDR3 is CASSEGQPGNTIYF. CDR3 bases: TGTGCCAGCAGTGAAGGCCAACCTGGAAACACCATATATTTT.

The gene calls are TRBV9 and TRBJ2-7, with 7 bases that match TRBD1. This CDR3 spans 14 amino acids. Germline V lookup: CDR1 SGDLS, CDR2 YYNGEE. V dropped 2 bases and J dropped 0; count of bases not matched to a gene: 2. The CDR3 sequence is CASSVGTVSYEQYF. The CDR3 coding sequence is TGTGCCAGCAGCGTTGGGACAGTCTCCTACGAGCAGTACTTC.

The chain uses TRBV19 and TRBJ1-2; D remains unclear. Germline-derived CDR1 and CDR2 are LNHDA and SQIVND (reference sequence). V lost 1 base and J 7 bases, leaving 4 bases between the germline ends. This CDR3 has 11 amino acids. CDR3 sequence reads: CASSIGGGYTF. The CDR3, as DNA: TGTGCCAGTAGTATAGGCGGTGGCTACACCTTC.

The genes are TRBV15 and TRBJ1-1; possible D gene TRBD1, 6 bases. Trimming shortened V by 3 bases and J by 1 base, and 9 bases separated the two germline ends. CDR1 and CDR2 (germline): LNHNV, YYDKDF (reference sequence). The CDR3 covers 14 residues. CDR3 coding DNA: TGTGCCACCAGCAGGGGACAACCGAACACTGAAGCTTTCTTT. It specifies CATSRGQPNTEAFF.

This clone has a single count. V usage is TRBV7-9 and J usage is TRBJ2-3; TRBD1 agrees at 9 bases. J gave up 3 bases and V 1 base, and 11 bases lay outside the gene matches. This CDR3 spans 18 amino acids. The V gene's germline CDR1 is SEHNR and CDR2 FQNEAQ (reference sequence). The CDR3 is CASSLGGGQGSRTDTQYF. The CDR3 DNA reads TGTGCCAGCAGCTTAGGAGGGGGACAGGGAAGTCGGACAGATACGCAGTATTTT.

V usage is TRBV14 and J usage is TRBJ2-3; D perhaps matches TRBD1 (6 bases). The CDR3 length is 15 residues. Trimming removed 4 bases at V and 2 bases at J, with 13 bases between. Germline V gene data show CDR1 as SGHDN and CDR2 as FVKESK. The CDR3 DNA reads as TGTGCCAGCAGCCGCCGACAGGATTACACAGATACGCAGTATTTT. It codes for CASSRRQDYTDTQYF.